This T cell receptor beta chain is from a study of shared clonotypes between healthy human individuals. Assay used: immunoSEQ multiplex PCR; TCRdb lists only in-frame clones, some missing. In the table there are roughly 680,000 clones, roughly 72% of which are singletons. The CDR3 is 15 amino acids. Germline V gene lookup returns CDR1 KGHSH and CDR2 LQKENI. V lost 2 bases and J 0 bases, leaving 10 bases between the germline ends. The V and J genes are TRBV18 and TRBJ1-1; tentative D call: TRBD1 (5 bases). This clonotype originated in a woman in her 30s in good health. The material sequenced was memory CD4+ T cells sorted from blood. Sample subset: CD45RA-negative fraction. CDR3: CASSPARGLNTEAFF. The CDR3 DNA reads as TGTGCCAGCTCACCAGCTCGGGGCTTGAACACTGAAGCTTTCTTT.